The clone carrying this TCR beta chain was recorded once. Its antigen is not known. The authors ran a second PCR of about 7 to 11 cycles using a sample-barcoded 5' primer and a J-beta primer mix. TCRdb reprocessed the 5' RACE reads with MiXCR, giving one entry per CDR3 protein. The profile covers around 1,600,000 distinct CDR3 sequences, with 42% appearing a single time and about 4.1% taken by the ten largest. The data were obtained in a study of blood T cells in healthy people across ages. With 7 bases removed from V and 0 bases from J, the gap between germline ends came to 6 bases. The CDR3 runs to 13 residues. The germline gives CDR1 SGHTA, CDR2 FQGNSA. General study results and limits: Per million T cells, the diversity of TCR beta decreased roughly linearly as age advanced.

This TCR came from a woman younger than 35 in good health. The sample taken for sequencing was blood. The rearrangement uses TRBV7-2 and TRBJ1-4; D gene ambiguous. CDR3 amino acids: CTSKAATNEKLFF. In nucleotides, the CDR3 is TGTACCAGCAAAGCTGCAACTAATGAAAAACTGTTTTTT.